The 11 T cell receptor beta chains presented below share a single source sample, sequenced in a study of graft-versus-host responses after intestinal transplantation. The table came from immunoSEQ multiplex PCR; TCRdb's copy has only in-frame clones and leaves some out. The sample has approximately 89,000 clones, more than 85% seen once. No antigen is known for these receptors. The specimen comprised unstimulated CD4+ T cells sorted from spleen or lymph node cells, sampled before intestinal transplant. Every receptor here comes from a human donor who received an intestinal transplant.

The V and J genes are TRBV5-1 and TRBJ2-7; 8 nucleotides match TRBD1. The CDR3 runs 15 residues. Losses at the gene ends were 4 bases for V and 2 bases for J; bases not matched to a gene: 8. The germline gives CDR1 SGHRS, CDR2 YFSETQ. The CDR3 DNA follows: TGCGCCAGCAGCGTACTACCGGGACAGGCCTACGAGCAGTACTTC. Translation: CASSVLPGQAYEQYF.

The rearrangement uses TRBV15 and TRBJ2-1, with TRBD1 matching over 9 bases. This CDR3 is 16 amino acids long. Trimming cost V 1 base and J 6 bases; bases outside gene matches: 7. CDR1 LNHNV and CDR2 YYDKDF come from the germline V gene (reference sequence). The CDR3 loop is CATSRARDRVSNEQFF. The CDR3 DNA reads TGTGCCACCAGCAGAGCTAGGGACAGGGTGTCCAATGAGCAGTTCTTC.

The chain has TRBV4-2 and TRBJ2-1, with D possibly TRBD1 on 5 matching bases. Germline CDR1 is LGHNA and CDR2 is YNFKEQ. The CDR3 has 16 amino acids. V lost 3 bases to trimming and J lost 5 bases, with 17 bases between them. CDR3 sequence: CASSQNTQVSNNEQFF. CDR3 nucleotide sequence: TGTGCCAGCAGCCAGAACACACAGGTTTCGAACAATGAGCAGTTCTTC.

V is TRBV5-1 and J is TRBJ2-1; 8 nucleotides align to TRBD1. CDR1 is SGHRS and CDR2 is YFSETQ in the germline V gene. V was pared by 4 bases and J by 2 bases, with 5 bases of the junction left unmatched. There are 15 residues in the CDR3. CDR3 bases: TGCGCCAGCAGCCCCGACAGGGGCGCCTACAATGAGCAGTTCTTC. This translates into CASSPDRGAYNEQFF.

The CDR3 here is CAWSVTAGYTF. In DNA, the CDR3 is TGTGCCTGGAGTGTTACAGCTGGCTACACCTTC. The chain joins TRBV30 to TRBJ1-2, with unresolved D. The CDR3 loop spans 11 amino acids. V lost 0 bases and J 7 bases, leaving 6 bases between the germline ends. Germline V gene lookup returns CDR1 GTSNPN and CDR2 SVGIG (reference sequence).

The V gene is TRBV2, the J gene TRBJ1-2; D is unclear. V was clipped by 8 bases and J by 8 bases, with 15 bases between them. The V gene's germline CDR1 is SNHLY and CDR2 FYNNEI. This CDR3 region has 12 residues. The CDR3 DNA reads as TGTGCCAGCGGGTTGGAGGTGGGAGGCTACACCTTC. This sequence encodes CASGLEVGGYTF.

The chain joins TRBV5-8 to TRBJ1-2; no reliable D call. The CDR3 covers 16 residues. Looked up from germline, CDR1 is SGHTS and CDR2 is YDEGEE. Trimming removed 1 base at V and 7 bases at J, with 20 bases between. Written as DNA, the CDR3 is TGTGCCAGCAGCTTGCAATCCGCCTTACGTTCAGTTGGCTACACCTTC. Its translation: CASSLQSALRSVGYTF.

A single count supports this clone. The chain combines TRBV6-5 with TRBJ2-5, with 9 nucleotides matching TRBD2. The V segment lost 0 bases and the J segment 0 bases; nucleotides outside the gene matches: 2. Germline lookup yields CDR1 MNHEY and CDR2 SVGAGI. The CDR3 runs 16 residues. The CDR3: CASSYSGTSYQETQYF. In nucleotides, the CDR3 is TGTGCCAGCAGTTACTCCGGGACTAGCTACCAAGAGACCCAGTACTTC.

V is TRBV30 and J is TRBJ2-2, with D possibly matching TRBD1 (5 bases). Germline V lookup: CDR1 GTSNPN, CDR2 SVGIG (reference sequence). V lost 3 bases, J lost 6 bases, and 14 bases lay in between. The CDR3 has 14 residues. The CDR3 coding sequence is TGTGCCTGGAGACAAAAAGGGGCCCCCGGGGAGCTGTTTTTT. It yields the protein CAWRQKGAPGELFF.

The chain couples TRBV28 to TRBJ1-4, with 7 bases identical to TRBD1. The germline gives CDR1 MDHEN, CDR2 SYDVKM. Trimming at V came to 7 bases and at J to 6 bases, leaving 8 bases not matched to a gene. CDR3 size: 14 residues. CDR3 DNA: TGTGCCAGCACAGCGACAGGGCTATATGAAAAACTGTTTTTT. It is translated as CASTATGLYEKLFF.

The chain has TRBV6-6 and TRBJ1-5; the D gene is possibly TRBD1 (6 bases). The germline V gene encodes CDR1 MNHNY and CDR2 SVGAGI (reference sequence). The V end lost 5 bases, the J end lost 1 base, and 15 bases lay between the germline ends. This CDR3 contains 16 residues. CDR3 nucleotides: TGTGCCAGCAGTCCTCTACAGGGTCACAGCAATCAGCCCCAGCATTTT. It codes for CASSPLQGHSNQPQHF.